What follows are 16 T cell receptor beta chains derived from one specimen sequenced in a study of T cell changes during pregnancy in multiple sclerosis. Profiling relied on immunoSEQ multiplex PCR, and the TCRdb table lists in-frame clones only, not all of them. The sample shows approximately 40,000 clones, more than 85% of them seen only once. Sequencing was performed on CD8+ T cells from peripheral blood mononuclear cells, taken in the third trimester of pregnancy. These receptors were taken from a female donor with multiple sclerosis, enrolled in a pregnancy study.

This clone was seen more than once but under ten times. This chain joins TRBV19 and TRBJ1-6; 9 bases fit TRBD1. The CDR3 runs 15 residues. CDR1 is LNHDA and CDR2 is SQIVND in the germline V gene (reference sequence). The V and J ends lost 6 bases and 10 bases, in that order; junction bases with no gene match: 10. CDR3 region: CASRTDRGTRSPLHF. The CDR3 bases are TGTGCCAGTAGAACGGACAGGGGTACGAGGTCACCCCTCCACTTT.

The chain joins TRBV27 to TRBJ1-2; 8 bases are shared with TRBD1. CDR3 length: 13 amino acids. Germline CDR1 and CDR2: MNHEY and SMNVEV (reference sequence). After removal of 3 bases from V and 5 bases from J, the junction contained 2 bases not matched to a gene. The CDR3 loop is CASSLTGEYGYTF. The CDR3 DNA follows: TGTGCCAGCAGTTTGACAGGGGAGTATGGCTACACCTTC.

A single count supports this clone. This rearrangement joins TRBV7-9 to TRBJ1-4, with D possibly TRBD1 on 5 matching bases. The CDR3 is 16 residues long. Trimming left V 4 bases short and J 7 bases short, with 19 bases between. Looked up from germline, CDR1 is SEHNR and CDR2 is FQNEAQ (reference sequence). CDR3 region: CASSSRPGTGGEKLFF. Here the CDR3 DNA reads TGTGCCAGCAGCTCCCGCCCGGGGACCGGGGGTGAAAAACTGTTTTTT.

V gene TRBV5-1 combines with J gene TRBJ1-1; the D gene is possibly TRBD1 (5 bases). V lost 4 bases and J lost 10, with 17 bases in between. The germline V gene has CDR1 SGHRS and CDR2 YFSETQ. This CDR3 comprises 13 residues. The CDR3 here is CASSPRGQGPAFF. In DNA form, the CDR3 reads TGCGCCAGCAGCCCAAGGGGCCAGGGTCCAGCTTTCTTT.

This clone turned up a few times. The chain carries TRBV6-4 and TRBJ2-5; 12 bases agree with TRBD2. Per the germline V gene, CDR1 is MRHNA and CDR2 is SNTAGT. The CDR3 is 15 residues long. The V segment lost 3 bases and the J segment 1 base; nucleotides outside the gene matches: 0. Written as DNA, the CDR3 is TGTGCCAGCAGTGAGACTAGCGGGGGCCAAGAGACCCAGTACTTC. It is translated as CASSETSGGQETQYF.

Only one count was recorded for this clone. The rearrangement uses TRBV9 and TRBJ2-5; 8 bases are a match to TRBD1. This CDR3 has 15 residues. Germline V gives CDR1 SGDLS, CDR2 YYNGEE. J was trimmed by 5 bases and V by 0 bases; bases with no gene match: 6. This CDR3 reads CASSVVAGGMETQYF. Written as DNA, the CDR3 is TGTGCCAGCAGCGTAGTGGCAGGGGGCATGGAGACCCAGTACTTC.

This chain connects TRBV6-5 to TRBJ2-7, with TRBD2 matching 8 bases. J lost 0 bases, V lost 6 bases, and 7 bases had no gene match. Germline CDR1 and CDR2: MNHEY and SVGAGI. This CDR3 has 15 amino acids. CDR3 in amino acids: CASSPAGGTSYEQYF. CDR3 DNA: TGTGCCAGCAGCCCCGCGGGGGGCACCTCCTACGAGCAGTACTTC.

This clone appeared a single time. The rearrangement joins TRBV4-2 to TRBJ2-3; TRBD2 matches at 12 bases. V lost 5 bases to trimming and J lost 6 bases; unmatched junction nucleotides: 18. The CDR3 sequence is 19 residues long. Germline values: CDR1 LGHNA, CDR2 YNFKEQ. The CDR3 region has the DNA TGTGCCAGCAGCTTCCGACTAGCGGGAGTCCTGAATTCGGTGGATACGCAGTATTTT. Its protein is CASSFRLAGVLNSVDTQYF.

The CDR3 DNA is TGTGCCAGCAGCTGGACTAGCGGGGATGAGCAGTTCTTC. Its protein is CASSWTSGDEQFF. The rearrangement links TRBV6-6 to TRBJ2-1; 12 nucleotides line up with TRBD2. Germline lookup yields CDR1 MNHNY and CDR2 SVGAGI (reference sequence). V was pared by 6 bases and J by 8 bases, with 2 bases of the junction left unmatched. The CDR3 is made up of 13 amino acids.

This chain joins TRBV7-2 and TRBJ2-7; no firm D call. V lost 1 base and J lost 4, with 11 bases in between. The CDR3 is 14 residues long. CDR1 SGHTA and CDR2 FQGNSA come from the germline V gene. CDR3 nucleotide sequence: TGTGCCAGCAGCTTAGAGGTGGGCCAGTACGAGCAGTACTTC. Its protein product is CASSLEVGQYEQYF.

V is TRBV5-1 and J is TRBJ2-1; D might be TRBD2 (5 bases). The CDR3 is 12 amino acids. CDR1 SGHRS and CDR2 YFSETQ come from the germline V gene. Deletions cut 4 bases from V and 7 bases from J, with 9 bases between. This CDR3 reads CASSRDSNEQFF. Written as DNA, the CDR3 is TGCGCCAGCAGCCGGGATAGTAATGAGCAGTTCTTC.

This clone was counted only a few times. The J gene is TRBJ2-7, the V gene TRBV27, with D maybe TRBD1 (6 bases). The germline V and J ends were trimmed by 2 bases and 2 bases, with 7 bases remaining between them. In germline, CDR1 is MNHEY, CDR2 SMNVEV (reference sequence). This CDR3 is built from 13 residues. The CDR3 sequence: CASSLRDTYEQYF. In nucleotides, the CDR3 is TGTGCCAGCAGTTTAAGGGACACCTACGAGCAGTACTTC.

The CDR3 DNA reads as TGTGCCAGTAGTACTATCACCGTAGCGGGAACCTACAATGAGCAGTTCTTC. Translating gives CASSTITVAGTYNEQFF. This sequence joins TRBV19 and TRBJ2-1; TRBD2 matches 8 bases. Germline V CDR1 and CDR2: LNHDA, SQIVND (reference sequence). The CDR3 runs 17 residues. With 4 bases clipped from V and 2 bases from J, the junction kept 10 bases outside the gene matches.

This chain links TRBV19 with TRBJ1-1; D uncertain. The CDR3 is 14 amino acids. Per the germline V gene, CDR1 is LNHDA and CDR2 is SQIVND (reference sequence). The V end lost 7 bases, the J end lost 1 base, and 13 bases lay between the germline ends. DNA for the CDR3: TGTGCCAGTAAGTCGTGGCAAGAGAACACTGAAGCTTTCTTT. This sequence encodes CASKSWQENTEAFF.

The rearrangement links TRBV5-1 to TRBJ1-2, with 9 positions matching TRBD1. CDR1 and CDR2 from the germline V gene are SGHRS and YFSETQ. The J segment lost 8 bases and the V segment lost 3 bases, leaving 11 bases of the junction unmatched. The CDR3 is 15 amino acids. CDR3 bases: TGCGCCAGCAGCTCCGGGACAGGGAATCTATGGGGCTACACCTTC. This sequence encodes CASSSGTGNLWGYTF.

V and J are TRBV28 and TRBJ2-1; TRBD2 agrees at 12 bases. J gave up 6 bases and V 6 bases, and 6 bases lay outside the gene matches. The germline gives CDR1 MDHEN, CDR2 SYDVKM. The CDR3 contains 15 residues. The CDR3 here is CASRQPGLAGNEQFF. The CDR3 nucleotides read TGTGCCAGCAGACAACCGGGACTAGCGGGCAATGAGCAGTTCTTC.